The TCR beta chain described here comes from a study of T cell repertoires in cytomegalovirus infection. Whole-study context: Peptides in the study included HLA-C-restricted and HLA-B-restricted CMV epitopes. CMV infection together with matching HLA type was indicated by public TCR beta signatures.

TCRdb processed the reads anew with MiXCR; each CDR3 protein has one entry. The sample has 550,000 to 700,000 distinct CDR3 sequences; almost 40% are singletons. Of note for this clonotype: The antigen is unknown.

Regarding the study as a whole: Pooled public TCR beta family frequency picked out CMV carriers with the relevant HLA. In two of eight donors, the top clonotype was HLA-C-restricted CMV-specific.

The CDR3 covers 15 residues. Per germline, CDR1 SGHAT and CDR2 FQNNGV. Trimming shortened V by 6 bases and J by 8 bases, and 20 bases separated the two germline ends. The receptor was isolated from a human donor in good health (CMV status not recorded). Some clones in this sample may be carry-over from other donors' samples. The starting material was cultured PBMCs, obtained from culture after CMV antigen stimulation. This chain connects TRBV11-2 to TRBJ2-1; D ambiguous. This CDR3 is CASSHRSGSGDEQFF. CDR3 in DNA: TGTGCCAGCAGTCACCGCTCTGGAAGTGGGGATGAGCAGTTCTTC.